The T cell receptor beta chain under discussion was sequenced for a study of OX40 agonist ivuxolimab in advanced cancers. Study-level background: Melanoma, hepatocellular carcinoma, head and neck or renal cell cancer occurred in dose-escalation patients.

Drawing of blood for sampling happened at baseline, at cycle 4 day 1, and at cycle 7 day 1. As for this clone: Its antigen is not identified.

The V gene's germline CDR1 is SGHAT and CDR2 FQNNGV. This CDR3 comprises 12 residues. Trimming took off 2 bases at V and 4 bases at J, with 5 bases between the two ends. Findings of the study overall: At 0.1 to 3.0 mg/kg, CD4+ and CD8+ blood T cells expanded clonally by week 6.

Using immunoSEQ multiplex PCR, the repertoire was profiled, and TCRdb retains in-frame clones only, with some absent. The sample carries roughly 65,000 clones, about 90% recorded once. The V call is TRBV11-2, the J call TRBJ2-5; D remains unclear. Sample: CD4+ or CD8+ T cells sorted from blood, taken in a trial of the OX40 agonist ivuxolimab. This TCR derives from an adult with an advanced solid tumor such as melanoma, head and neck, liver or kidney cancer. CDR3 coding DNA: TGTGCCAGCAGCTTATATGGAGAGACCCAGTACTTC. Translating gives CASSLYGETQYF. The entire variable domain, with the rest obtained from reference TRBV11-2 and TRBJ2-5, is as follows: EAGVAQSPRYKIIEKRQSVAFWCNPISGHATLYWYQQILGQGPKLLIQFQNNGVVDDSQLPKDRFSAERLKGVDSTLKIQPAKLEDSAVYLCASSLYGETQYFGPGTRLLVL.